This is a list of T cell receptor beta chains from one sample in a study of cytomegalovirus exposure and HLA in healthy donors. Measured with immunoSEQ multiplex PCR; TCRdb has only the in-frame clones, and not every one. The sample records around 180,000 clones, 65% to 80% being singletons. Sequences were obtained from PBMCs. These TCRs come from a middle-aged woman in good health and CMV-seronegative. Both conserved end residues are part of each CDR3. D genes are given only for firm matches. A clone size is listed for some rows: how often the clone was seen (once, few, many), or a class if it is expanded.

clone size,V gene,J gene,D gene,CDR3 length,CDR3 DNA,CDR3 protein
-,TRBV11-2,TRBJ2-5,-,13,TGTGCCAGCAGCTTAGACAGGGATGAGACCCAGTACTTC,CASSLDRDETQYF
-,TRBV28,TRBJ1-1,-,13,TGTGCCAGCAGCCCGAGGAGGGGCACTGAAGCTTTCTTT,CASSPRRGTEAFF
-,TRBV1,TRBJ2-3,-,17,TGCACCAGCAGCCCGGAGGACAGGCTACCTCACACAGATACGCAGTATTTT,CTSSPEDRLPHTDTQYF
-,TRBV29-1,TRBJ2-2,TRBD2,15,TGCAGCGTTAAGACTAGCGGGAGTTTCACCGGGGAGCTGTTTTTT,CSVKTSGSFTGELFF
once,TRBV14,TRBJ2-1,TRBD1,14,TGTGCCAGCAGCCAAGGTAACAGGGGCAATGAGCAGTTCTTC,CASSQGNRGNEQFF
-,TRBV6-5,TRBJ1-5,-,14,TGTGCCAGCTCCATGGAGCGGTGGAATCAGCCCCAGCATTTT,CASSMERWNQPQHF
-,TRBV11-3,TRBJ2-1,TRBD2,18,TGTGCCAGCAGCTTAGCTCCTGCTTTGGCGGGAGGCGCGAATGAGCAGTTCTTC,CASSLAPALAGGANEQFF
-,TRBV11-2,TRBJ1-1,TRBD1,17,TGTGCCAGCAGCTTACTACTCGGGACAGGGTCGAACACTGAAGCTTTCTTT,CASSLLLGTGSNTEAFF
-,TRBV7-6,TRBJ1-3,-,16,TGTGCCAGCAGCCCCAGGGACACTACCTCTGGAAACACCATATATTTT,CASSPRDTTSGNTIYF
-,TRBV6-5,TRBJ2-3,-,14,TGTGCCAGCAGTCTATTTGGAGGGACAGATACGCAGTATTTT,CASSLFGGTDTQYF
-,TRBV5-1,TRBJ2-1,TRBD2,16,TGCGTCAGCAGCCTCAGGACTAGCGGGAGTCCCAATGAGCAGTTCTTC,CVSSLRTSGSPNEQFF
-,TRBV19,TRBJ1-1,TRBD1,16,TGTGCCAGTAGTGTTCCAGGGGGCCGCATGAACACTGAAGCTTTCTTT,CASSVPGGRMNTEAFF
-,TRBV5-6,TRBJ2-4,TRBD2,17,TGTGCCAGCAGCCTAGGACTAGCGGGTACTCTGCCAAACATTCAGTACTTC,CASSLGLAGTLPNIQYF
-,TRBV11-3,TRBJ2-1,-,13,TGTGCCAGCAGCTTAGGAGTCGCGGGTGAGCAGTTCTTC,CASSLGVAGEQFF
few,TRBV4-3,TRBJ2-3,TRBD2,16,TGCGCCAGCAGCCAAGTTAGCGGGAGATCAGCAGATACGCAGTATTTT,CASSQVSGRSADTQYF
-,TRBV6-1,TRBJ2-2,TRBD1,17,TGTGCCAGCAGTGTACCAAGACAGGGCTTGAAAACCGGGGAGCTGTTTTTT,CASSVPRQGLKTGELFF
-,TRBV11-3,TRBJ2-5,-,15,TGTGCCAGCAGCTCCGCGGGGCCCGGGGGAGAGACCCAGTACTTC,CASSSAGPGGETQYF
-,TRBV9,TRBJ1-1,-,13,TGTGCCAGCAGCGTGGCGGTCTACACTGAAGCTTTCTTT,CASSVAVYTEAFF
once,TRBV15,TRBJ2-5,-,14,TGTGCCACCAGCAGAGGAGTAGCGAAAGAGACCCAGTACTTC,CATSRGVAKETQYF
-,TRBV7-2,TRBJ1-2,-,16,TGTGCCAGCAGCCGGGGGAGGGAGGGAAGATTTCTTGGCTACACCTTC,CASSRGREGRFLGYTF
-,TRBV9,TRBJ2-7,-,14,TGTGCCAGCAGCGTAGGGACTGGCGCCTACGAGCAGTACTTC,CASSVGTGAYEQYF
-,TRBV28,TRBJ1-6,-,16,TGTGCCAGCAGTCTAGGGGGAGAAGTCTATAATTCACCCCTCCACTTT,CASSLGGEVYNSPLHF
-,TRBV5-1,TRBJ1-3,-,14,TGCGCCAGCAGCGCCGGGTTCTCTGGAAACACCATATATTTT,CASSAGFSGNTIYF
-,TRBV19,TRBJ2-2,TRBD1,14,TGTGCCAGTAGTACGGGACAGTGGACCGGGGAGCTGTTTTTT,CASSTGQWTGELFF
-,TRBV7-2,TRBJ1-1,-,15,TGTGCCAGCAGCTTATTCAGGGGAATGAACACTGAAGCTTTCTTT,CASSLFRGMNTEAFF
-,TRBV18,TRBJ2-1,TRBD2,15,TGTGCCAGCTCATCTAGCCTCGGGGGGGTGAATGAGCAGTTCTTC,CASSSSLGGVNEQFF
-,TRBV2,TRBJ2-3,TRBD2,14,TGTGCCAGCAGTATCCTAGCGGGAGCAGATACGCAGTATTTT,CASSILAGADTQYF
-,TRBV1,TRBJ1-5,-,16,TGCACTAGCAGCCAAGAGGGCAGGCCGGGGGATCAGCCCCAGCATTTT,CTSSQEGRPGDQPQHF
-,TRBV9,TRBJ2-1,TRBD1,17,TGTGCCAGCAGCGTATGGACAGGGAGAATGGCCTACAATGAGCAGTTCTTC,CASSVWTGRMAYNEQFF
-,TRBV12-5,TRBJ2-3,TRBD1,18,TGTGCTAGTGGTCCTGGACAGGCCGATTACACTGGCACAGATACGCAGTATTTT,CASGPGQADYTGTDTQYF
few,TRBV25-1,TRBJ1-1,-,13,TGTGCCAGCAGTCCCAGGGGGAACACTGAAGCTTTCTTT,CASSPRGNTEAFF
-,TRBV6-6,TRBJ2-3,TRBD1,15,TGTGCCAGCAGGACAACCGGACAGGGGGCAGATACGCAGTATTTT,CASRTTGQGADTQYF
-,TRBV5-1,TRBJ2-5,TRBD2,16,TGCGCCAGCGGGCCTGACAATAGCGGGAGACAAGAGACCCAGTACTTC,CASGPDNSGRQETQYF
-,TRBV7-3,TRBJ2-1,-,13,TGTGCCAGCAGCTTCTTACAGAGTAATGAGCAGTTCTTC,CASSFLQSNEQFF
-,TRBV4-1,TRBJ2-7,TRBD1,15,TGCGCCAGCAGCCAACAATGGACAGGGAACGACGAGCAGTACTTC,CASSQQWTGNDEQYF
-,TRBV5-1,TRBJ1-1,-,15,TGCGCCAGCAGCTCCGTTTCAGGGAGGGACACTGAAGCTTTCTTT,CASSSVSGRDTEAFF
-,TRBV2,TRBJ1-2,TRBD1,13,TGTGCCAGCAGTGAATTATCAGGGGGCGGCTACACCTTC,CASSELSGGGYTF
-,TRBV27,TRBJ1-5,-,15,TGTGCCAGCAGGAATCTCGGGGGGCGCAATCAGCCCCAGCATTTT,CASRNLGGRNQPQHF
-,TRBV12-5,TRBJ2-3,TRBD1,14,TGTGCTAGTGGGCCGGGACAGAGCACAGATACGCAGTATTTT,CASGPGQSTDTQYF
-,TRBV11-2,TRBJ1-4,TRBD1,14,TGTGCCAGCAGTTATACATACAGGGGCGAAAAACTGTTTTTT,CASSYTYRGEKLFF
-,TRBV19,TRBJ2-4,-,15,TGTGCCAGTAGTCGCAGCGTCACAGCCAAAAACATTCAGTACTTC,CASSRSVTAKNIQYF
-,TRBV30,TRBJ1-3,-,15,TGTGCCTGGAGTGTAAGCAGCACAAGGAGGGACACCATATATTTT,CAWSVSSTRRDTIYF
-,TRBV7-3,TRBJ1-2,-,15,TGTGCCAGCAGCTTAACGGAGGGACGAATTGATGGCTACACCTTC,CASSLTEGRIDGYTF
-,TRBV19,TRBJ1-4,-,14,TGTGCCAGTACCCCCCAGGGAACTAATGAAAAACTGTTTTTT,CASTPQGTNEKLFF
once,TRBV19,TRBJ2-1,-,13,TGTGCCAGTAGTCCTAGCGACCCCATTGAGCAGTTCTTC,CASSPSDPIEQFF